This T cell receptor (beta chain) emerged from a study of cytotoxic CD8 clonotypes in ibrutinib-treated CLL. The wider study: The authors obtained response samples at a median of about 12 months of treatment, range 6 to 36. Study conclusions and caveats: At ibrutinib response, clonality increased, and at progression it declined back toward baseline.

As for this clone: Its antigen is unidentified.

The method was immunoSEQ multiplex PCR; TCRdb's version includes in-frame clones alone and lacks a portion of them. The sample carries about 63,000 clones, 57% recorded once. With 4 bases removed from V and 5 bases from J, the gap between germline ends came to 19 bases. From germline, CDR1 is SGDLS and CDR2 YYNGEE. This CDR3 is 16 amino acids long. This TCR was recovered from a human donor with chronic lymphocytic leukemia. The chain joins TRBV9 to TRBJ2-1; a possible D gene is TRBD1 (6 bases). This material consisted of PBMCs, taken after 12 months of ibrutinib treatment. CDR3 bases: TGTGCCAGCAGCTTCACTCCGGGACACAGCGACAATGAGCAGTTCTTC. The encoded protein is CASSFTPGHSDNEQFF.